The present T cell receptor beta chain was sequenced within a study of human T cells and chemical hapten exposure. Background on the study: Sensitization used 2% DPC on roughly 2 cm by roughly 2 cm upper inner arm skin. Weekly administration of diphenylcyclopropenone to the scalp of patients continued throughout the roughly 22-week study.

This clonotype was picked up many times. The time point: patch test 2, 6 weeks after DPC sensitization. Specified treatment: therapeutic diphenylcyclopropenone sensitization with weekly scalp DPC. The CDR3 is made up of 14 amino acids. Trimming left V 6 bases short and J 3 bases short, with 14 bases between. Germline V lookup: CDR1 MNHEY, CDR2 SVGAGI. Single cDNA molecules in the library carried unique molecular identifiers attached during preparation. In the study's own analysis: TCR counts had a median of about 94,000 per sample and spanned roughly 20,000 to 690,600. In TCRdb, the RACE reads were re-called with MiXCR into one record per CDR3 protein. TCRdb assigned the V and J calls; the authors' analysis was not used. This sample has about 84,000 distinct CDR3 sequences, with more than 9% found just once.

Sequenced material: whole blood, taken in connection with sensitization to the hapten diphenylcyclopropenone (DPC). The receptor was isolated from a woman between 45 and 60 years old with alopecia areata. Some clones in this sample may be carry-over from other donors' samples. V usage is TRBV6-5 and J usage is TRBJ1-1; tentatively, D is TRBD1 (5 bases). The chain's CDR3 is CASSREPRDTEAFF. CDR3 DNA: TGTGCCAGCAGCCGGGAACCCAGGGACACTGAAGCTTTCTTT.